This T cell receptor beta chain is drawn from a study of CD8 T cells in Susac syndrome. The CD8+ and CD4+ T cells were negatively isolated, with the TEMRA cells enriched by FACS. Random hexamers were used to reverse transcribe an amount of about 0.45 to 1 ug RNA. TCRdb re-called the immunoSEQ multiplex PCR reads through MiXCR, storing one row per CDR3 protein. Of approximately 120,000 distinct CDR3 sequences in the sample, about 93% were seen once. Trimming took 8 bases from V and 5 from J; bases not matched to a gene: 8. This CDR3 comprises 13 residues. This TCR was recovered from a human donor with multiple sclerosis. The V and J genes are TRBV12-3 or TRBV12-4 and TRBJ2-5; the match to TRBD2 covers 7 bases. Sequenced input: CD8+ T cells from PBMCs. Here the CDR3 DNA reads TGTGCCAGCCGCGGGGCGGGGGAGGAGACCCAGTACTTC. This translates into CASRGAGEETQYF.